This TCR beta chain derives from a study of CD8 T cells in ankylosing spondylitis. Study-level findings and limits: Typical of ankylosing spondylitis blood, it appeared, was a TCR beta motif of under 10 highly homologous variants. In the blood and synovial fluid of reactive arthritis, some motif variants had been previously reported.

This clonotype has a count of ten or more. Its antigen is not known. Germline V gene sequence: CDR1 SGHTA, CDR2 FQGTGA. V was cut by 2 bases and J by 2 bases, with 14 bases left in between. The CDR3 has 16 amino acids. Quantitative molecular-barcoded 5'-RACE generated the TCR beta libraries. In TCRdb, the 5' RACE reads were re-called with MiXCR into one record per CDR3 protein. The sample lists approximately 520,000 distinct CDR3 sequences; 5.3% were seen once. The V call is TRBV7-3, the J call TRBJ2-3; D might be TRBD2 (7 bases). This receptor was obtained from a male donor with ankylosing spondylitis. The sequencing sample was made of blood, either unsorted or a sorted T cell fraction (not recorded which). The CDR3 here is CASSLWAGATTDTQYF. Written as DNA, the CDR3 is TGTGCCAGCAGCTTATGGGCGGGGGCCACCACAGATACGCAGTATTTT.